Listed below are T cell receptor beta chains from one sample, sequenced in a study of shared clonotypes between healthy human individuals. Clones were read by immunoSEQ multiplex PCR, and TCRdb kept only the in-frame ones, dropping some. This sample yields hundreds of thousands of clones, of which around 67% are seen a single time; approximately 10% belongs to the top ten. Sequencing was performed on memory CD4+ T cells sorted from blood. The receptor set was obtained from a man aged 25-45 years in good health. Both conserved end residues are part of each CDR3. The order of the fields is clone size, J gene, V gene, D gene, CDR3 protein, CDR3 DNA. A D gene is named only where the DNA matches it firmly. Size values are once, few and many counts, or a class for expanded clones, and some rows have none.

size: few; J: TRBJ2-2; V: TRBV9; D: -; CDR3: CASSRGTGELFF; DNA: TGTGCCAGCAGCCGGGGGACCGGGGAGCTGTTTTTT
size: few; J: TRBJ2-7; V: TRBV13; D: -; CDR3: CASSPSLGGFESEQYF; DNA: TGTGCCAGCAGCCCCAGCTTAGGAGGATTTGAATCCGAGCAGTACTTC
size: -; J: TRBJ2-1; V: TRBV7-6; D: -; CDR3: CASSLAYRKTYNEQFF; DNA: TGTGCCAGCAGCTTAGCCTACAGGAAAACCTACAATGAGCAGTTCTTC
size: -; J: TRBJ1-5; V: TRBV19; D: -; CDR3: CATRGSFSNQPQHF; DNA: TGTGCCACACGGGGGAGTTTTAGCAATCAGCCCCAGCATTTT
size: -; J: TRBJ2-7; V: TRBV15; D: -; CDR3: CATSRGTLLGGHNYLYEQYF; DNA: TGTGCCACCAGCAGAGGAACGTTACTCGGGGGGCATAACTACCTCTACGAGCAGTACTTC
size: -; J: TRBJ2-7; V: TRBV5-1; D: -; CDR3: CASSLGPIYEQYF; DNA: TGCGCCAGCAGCTTGGGCCCGATCTACGAGCAGTACTTC
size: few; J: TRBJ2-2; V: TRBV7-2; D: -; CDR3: CASSREFTGELFF; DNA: TGTGCCAGCAGCCGGGAATTCACCGGGGAGCTGTTTTTT
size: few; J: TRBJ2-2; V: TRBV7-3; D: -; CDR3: CASSLLAPGELFF; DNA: TGTGCCAGCAGCTTACTAGCTCCCGGGGAGCTGTTTTTT
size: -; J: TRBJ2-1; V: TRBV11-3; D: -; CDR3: CASSLDRGDEQFF; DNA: TGTGCCAGCAGCTTAGATCGAGGGGATGAGCAGTTCTTC
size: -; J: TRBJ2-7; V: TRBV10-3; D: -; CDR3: CAISERGRELNEQYF; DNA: TGTGCCATCAGTGAACGGGGGCGGGAGCTCAACGAGCAGTACTTC
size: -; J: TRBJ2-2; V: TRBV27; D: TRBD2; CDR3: CASRKYSGRAGELFF; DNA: TGTGCCAGCAGAAAGTATAGCGGGAGGGCCGGGGAGCTGTTTTTT
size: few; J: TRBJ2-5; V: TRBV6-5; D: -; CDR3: CASSYSGTGEYF; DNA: TGTGCCAGCAGTTACTCGGGGACTGGGGAGTACTTC
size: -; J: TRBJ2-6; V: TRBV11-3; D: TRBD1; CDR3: CASSPGGAVPGANVLTF; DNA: TGTGCCAGCAGTCCAGGGGGCGCGGTGCCCGGGGCCAACGTCCTGACTTTC
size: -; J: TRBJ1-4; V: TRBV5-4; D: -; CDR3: CASSLGQRANEKLFF; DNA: TGTGCCAGCAGCTTGGGTCAACGAGCTAATGAAAAACTGTTTTTT
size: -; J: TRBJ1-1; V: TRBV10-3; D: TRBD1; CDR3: CAISGTGPNTEAFF; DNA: TGTGCCATCAGTGGGACAGGCCCGAACACTGAAGCTTTCTTT